The clone carrying this T cell receptor (beta chain) has a single count. The antigen is undetermined. Vbeta (60) and Jbeta (13) primers were used in the PCR. TCRdb's table, derived via immunoSEQ multiplex PCR, lists solely in-frame clones and lacks some. The sample holds 250,000 or so clones; approximately 80% are singletons and the top ten take about 8%. The CDR3 extends over 14 amino acids. V shed 2 bases, J shed 6 bases, and the junction held 7 bases outside the gene matches. Germline V gene lookup returns CDR1 SGHTA and CDR2 FQGNSA. The data originate from a study of cytomegalovirus exposure and HLA in healthy donors. Overall study results and limits: Per a later analysis, HLA-associated TCR beta chains showed more clonal expansion than other, equally common TCR beta chains. The study flagged 150 to 200 TCR beta chains as cytomegalovirus-associated. About 87% or about 30% of the time was how often most TCR beta V segments were productive, according to an earlier analysis.

V usage is TRBV7-2 and J usage is TRBJ2-7, with 7 bases that match TRBD1. The source is a woman in her fifties or sixties in good health and CMV-seropositive. The sample taken for sequencing was PBMCs. The CDR3 loop reads CASSLSGTAFEQYF. The CDR3 coding sequence is TGTGCCAGCAGCTTATCTGGGACAGCGTTCGAGCAGTACTTC.